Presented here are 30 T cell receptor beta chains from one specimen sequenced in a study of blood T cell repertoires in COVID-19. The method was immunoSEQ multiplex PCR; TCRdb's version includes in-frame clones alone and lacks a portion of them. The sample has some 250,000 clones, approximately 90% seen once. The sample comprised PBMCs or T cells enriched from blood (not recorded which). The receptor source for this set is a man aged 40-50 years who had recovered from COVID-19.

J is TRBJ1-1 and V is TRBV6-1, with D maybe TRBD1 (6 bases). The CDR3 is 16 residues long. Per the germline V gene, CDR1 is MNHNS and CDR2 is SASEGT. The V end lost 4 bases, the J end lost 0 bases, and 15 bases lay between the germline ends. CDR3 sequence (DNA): TGTGCCAGCAGTGTAGGGCAGGGGAACATGAACACTGAAGCTTTCTTT. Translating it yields CASSVGQGNMNTEAFF.

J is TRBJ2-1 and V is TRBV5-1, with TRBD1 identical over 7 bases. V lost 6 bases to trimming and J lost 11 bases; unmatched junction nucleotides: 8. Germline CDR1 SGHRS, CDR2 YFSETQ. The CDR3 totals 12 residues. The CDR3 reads CASTFGTAQQFF. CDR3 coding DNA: TGCGCCAGCACTTTTGGGACAGCCCAGCAGTTCTTC.

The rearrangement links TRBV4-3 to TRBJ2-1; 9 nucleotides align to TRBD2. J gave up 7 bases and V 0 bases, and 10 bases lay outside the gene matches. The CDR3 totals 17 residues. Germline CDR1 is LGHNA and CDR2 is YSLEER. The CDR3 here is CASSQDVLGGRGNEQFF. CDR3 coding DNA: TGCGCCAGCAGCCAAGACGTCCTCGGCGGGAGGGGGAATGAGCAGTTCTTC.

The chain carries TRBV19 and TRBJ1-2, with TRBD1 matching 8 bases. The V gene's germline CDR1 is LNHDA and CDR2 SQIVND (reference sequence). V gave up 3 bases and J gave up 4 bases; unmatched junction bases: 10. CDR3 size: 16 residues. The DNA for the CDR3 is TGTGCCAGTAGTATTCTCTTCAGGGGGCGCAGCTATGGCTACACCTTC. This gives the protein CASSILFRGRSYGYTF. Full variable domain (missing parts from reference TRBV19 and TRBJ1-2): DGGITQSPKYLFRKEGQNVTLSCEQNLNHDAMYWYRQDPGQGLRLIYYSQIVNDFQKGDIAEGYSVSREKKESFPLTVTSAQKNPTAFYLCASSILFRGRSYGYTFGSGTRLTVV.

CDR3 nucleotide sequence: TGTGCCAGCAGTTCACAGGGGGCGTTGGATTCACCCCTCCACTTT. It codes for CASSSQGALDSPLHF. The V gene is TRBV6-5, the J gene TRBJ1-6; 9 bases fit TRBD1. The CDR3 loop spans 15 amino acids. From germline, CDR1 is MNHEY and CDR2 SVGAGI. V lost 4 bases and J lost 8; bases outside the gene matches: 6.

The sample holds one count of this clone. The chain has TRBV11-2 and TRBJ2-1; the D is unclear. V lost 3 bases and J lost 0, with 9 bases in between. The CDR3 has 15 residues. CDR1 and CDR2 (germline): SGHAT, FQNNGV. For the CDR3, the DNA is TGTGCCAGCAGCTTTCTGGAGAGCTCCTACAATGAGCAGTTCTTC. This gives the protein CASSFLESSYNEQFF.

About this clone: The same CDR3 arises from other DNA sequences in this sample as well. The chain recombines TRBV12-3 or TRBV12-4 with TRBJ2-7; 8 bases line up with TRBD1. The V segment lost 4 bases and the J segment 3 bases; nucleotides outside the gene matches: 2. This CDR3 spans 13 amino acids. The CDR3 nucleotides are TGTGCCAGCAGTTCAGACAGGGGCTACGAGCAGTACTTC. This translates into CASSSDRGYEQYF.

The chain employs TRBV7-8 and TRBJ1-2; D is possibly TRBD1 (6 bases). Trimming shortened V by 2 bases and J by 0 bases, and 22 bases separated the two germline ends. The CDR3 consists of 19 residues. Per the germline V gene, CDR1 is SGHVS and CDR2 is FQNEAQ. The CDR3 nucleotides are TGTGCCAGCAGCTTATGGTCGGGACACGTTCTAACATCTAACTATGGCTACACCTTC. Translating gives CASSLWSGHVLTSNYGYTF.

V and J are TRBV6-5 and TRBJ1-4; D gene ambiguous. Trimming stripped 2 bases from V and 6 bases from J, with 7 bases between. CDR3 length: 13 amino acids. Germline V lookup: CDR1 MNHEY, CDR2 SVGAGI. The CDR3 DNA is TGTGCCAGCAGTTACAGCTTTGATGAAAAACTGTTTTTT. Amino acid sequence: CASSYSFDEKLFF.

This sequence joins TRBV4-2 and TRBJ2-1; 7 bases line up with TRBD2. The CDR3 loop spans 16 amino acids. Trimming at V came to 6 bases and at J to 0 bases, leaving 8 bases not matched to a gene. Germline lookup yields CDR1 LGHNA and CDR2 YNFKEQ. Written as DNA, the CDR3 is TGTGCCAGCAGTTCAGAGGGCGGGAGCTCCTACAATGAGCAGTTCTTC. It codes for CASSSEGGSSYNEQFF.

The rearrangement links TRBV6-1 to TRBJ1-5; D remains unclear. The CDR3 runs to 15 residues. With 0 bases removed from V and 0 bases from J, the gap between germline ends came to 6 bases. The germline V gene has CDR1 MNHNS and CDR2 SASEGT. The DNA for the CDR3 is TGTGCCAGCAGTGAAGCATTCAATAGCAATCAGCCCCAGCATTTT. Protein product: CASSEAFNSNQPQHF.

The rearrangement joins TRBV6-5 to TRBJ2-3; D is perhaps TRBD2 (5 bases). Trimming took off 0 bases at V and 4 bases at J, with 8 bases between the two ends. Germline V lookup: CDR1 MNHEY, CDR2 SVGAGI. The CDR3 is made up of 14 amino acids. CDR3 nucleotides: TGTGCCAGCAGTTACTCCCGGGGTTCAGATACGCAGTATTTT. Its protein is CASSYSRGSDTQYF.

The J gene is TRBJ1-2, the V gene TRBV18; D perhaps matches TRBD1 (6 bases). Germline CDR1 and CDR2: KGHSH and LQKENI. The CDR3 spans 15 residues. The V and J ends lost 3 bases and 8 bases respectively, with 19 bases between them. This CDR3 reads CASSPGGQQPRGYTF. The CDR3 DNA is TGTGCCAGCTCACCCGGAGGACAGCAGCCACGGGGCTACACCTTC.

CDR3 sequence: CASMIGESSYGYTF. CDR3 coding DNA: TGTGCCAGCATGATCGGGGAATCGAGCTATGGCTACACCTTC. This rearrangement joins TRBV2 to TRBJ1-2; D is ambiguous. The V end lost 7 bases, the J end lost 4 bases, and 16 bases lay between the germline ends. CDR3 length: 14 residues. Per the germline V gene, CDR1 is SNHLY and CDR2 is FYNNEI.

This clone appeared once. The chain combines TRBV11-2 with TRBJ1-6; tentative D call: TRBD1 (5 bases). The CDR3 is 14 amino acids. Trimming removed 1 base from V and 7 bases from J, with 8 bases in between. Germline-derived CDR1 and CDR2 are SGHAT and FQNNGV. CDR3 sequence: CASSLGTSNSPLHF. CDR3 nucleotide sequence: TGTGCCAGCAGCTTAGGGACATCGAATTCACCCCTCCACTTT.

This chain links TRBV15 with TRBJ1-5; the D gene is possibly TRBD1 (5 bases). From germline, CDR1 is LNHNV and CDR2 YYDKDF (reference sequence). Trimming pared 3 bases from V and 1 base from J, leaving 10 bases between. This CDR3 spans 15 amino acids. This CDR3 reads CATSSMGGSNQPQHF. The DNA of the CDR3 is TGTGCCACCAGCAGTATGGGGGGAAGCAATCAGCCCCAGCATTTT.

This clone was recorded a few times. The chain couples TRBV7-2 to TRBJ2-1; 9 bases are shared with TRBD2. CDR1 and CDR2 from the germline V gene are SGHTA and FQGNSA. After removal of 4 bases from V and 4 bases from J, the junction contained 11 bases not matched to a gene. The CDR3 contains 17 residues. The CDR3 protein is CASSSQAGGPPYNEQFF. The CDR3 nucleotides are TGTGCCAGCAGCTCCCAAGCGGGAGGACCCCCTTACAATGAGCAGTTCTTC.

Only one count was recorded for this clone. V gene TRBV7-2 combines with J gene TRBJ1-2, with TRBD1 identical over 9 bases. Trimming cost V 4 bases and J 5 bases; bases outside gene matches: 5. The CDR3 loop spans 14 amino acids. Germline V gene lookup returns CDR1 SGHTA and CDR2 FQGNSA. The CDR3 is CASSSWTGEYGYTF. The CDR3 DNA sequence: TGTGCCAGCAGCTCCTGGACAGGGGAATATGGCTACACCTTC.

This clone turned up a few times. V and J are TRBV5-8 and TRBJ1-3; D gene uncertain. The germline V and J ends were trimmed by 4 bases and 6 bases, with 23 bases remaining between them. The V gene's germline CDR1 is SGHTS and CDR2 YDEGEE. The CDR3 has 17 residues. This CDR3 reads CASSHQMAEALANTIYF. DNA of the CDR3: TGTGCCAGCAGCCACCAAATGGCGGAAGCTCTGGCAAACACCATATATTTT.

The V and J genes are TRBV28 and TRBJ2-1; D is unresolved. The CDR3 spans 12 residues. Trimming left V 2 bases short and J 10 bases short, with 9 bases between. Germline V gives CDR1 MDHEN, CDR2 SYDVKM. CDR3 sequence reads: CASSLKAYEQFF. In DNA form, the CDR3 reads TGTGCCAGCAGTTTAAAAGCTTACGAGCAGTTCTTC.

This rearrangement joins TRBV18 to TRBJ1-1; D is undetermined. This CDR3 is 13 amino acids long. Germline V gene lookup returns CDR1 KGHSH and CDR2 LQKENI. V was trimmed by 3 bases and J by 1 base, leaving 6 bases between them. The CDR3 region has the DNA TGTGCCAGCTCACCCCCCAGGAACACTGAAGCTTTCTTT. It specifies CASSPPRNTEAFF.

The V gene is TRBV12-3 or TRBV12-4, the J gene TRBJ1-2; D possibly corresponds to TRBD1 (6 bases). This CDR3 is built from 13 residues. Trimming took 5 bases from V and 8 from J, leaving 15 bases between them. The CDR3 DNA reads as TGTGCCAGCAGTACACACAGGGTCCTGGGCTACACCTTC. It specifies CASSTHRVLGYTF.

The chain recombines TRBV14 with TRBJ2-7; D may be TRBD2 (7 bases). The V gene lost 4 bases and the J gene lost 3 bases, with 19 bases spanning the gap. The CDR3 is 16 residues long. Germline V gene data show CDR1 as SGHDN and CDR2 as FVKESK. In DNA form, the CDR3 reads TGTGCCAGCAGCCCATCCTTTAGGGGGGGGCTCTACGAGCAGTACTTC. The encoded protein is CASSPSFRGGLYEQYF.

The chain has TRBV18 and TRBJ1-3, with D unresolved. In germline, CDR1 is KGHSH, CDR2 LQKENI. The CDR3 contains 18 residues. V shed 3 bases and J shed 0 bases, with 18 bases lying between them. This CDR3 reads CASSPPSVTPSSGNTIYF. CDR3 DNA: TGTGCCAGCTCACCCCCCTCCGTCACGCCGAGCTCTGGAAACACCATATATTTT.

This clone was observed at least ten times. The CDR3 nucleotides read TGTGCCAGCAGTAAGATGGCTAGCGGGAGGAACGAAGAGACCCAGTACTTC. The encoded protein is CASSKMASGRNEETQYF. This chain uses TRBV28 with TRBJ2-5; 11 nucleotides align to TRBD2. Germline loops: CDR1 MDHEN, CDR2 SYDVKM. J was trimmed by 3 bases and V by 5 bases; bases with no gene match: 11. This CDR3 comprises 17 residues.

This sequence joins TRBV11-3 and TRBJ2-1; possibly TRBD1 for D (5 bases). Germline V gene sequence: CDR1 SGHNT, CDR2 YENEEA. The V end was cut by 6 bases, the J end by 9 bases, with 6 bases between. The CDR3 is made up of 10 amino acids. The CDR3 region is CASRGVEQFF. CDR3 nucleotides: TGTGCCAGCAGAGGGGTTGAGCAGTTCTTC.

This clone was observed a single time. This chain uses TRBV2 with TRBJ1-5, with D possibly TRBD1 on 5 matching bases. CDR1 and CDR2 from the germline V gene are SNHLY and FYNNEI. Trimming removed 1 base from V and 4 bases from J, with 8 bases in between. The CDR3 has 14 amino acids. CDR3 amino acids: CASSEVSGNQPQHF. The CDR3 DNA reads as TGTGCCAGCAGTGAAGTATCAGGGAATCAGCCCCAGCATTTT.

This chain's CDR3 is CASSLAGQGASEKLFF. In DNA form, the CDR3 reads TGCGCCAGCAGCTTGGCCGGACAGGGGGCTAGTGAAAAACTGTTTTTT. This rearrangement joins TRBV5-1 to TRBJ1-4; 11 nucleotides agree with TRBD1. The CDR3 length is 16 residues. Germline assignment: CDR1 SGHRS and CDR2 YFSETQ. Trimming cost V 0 bases and J 7 bases; bases outside gene matches: 5.

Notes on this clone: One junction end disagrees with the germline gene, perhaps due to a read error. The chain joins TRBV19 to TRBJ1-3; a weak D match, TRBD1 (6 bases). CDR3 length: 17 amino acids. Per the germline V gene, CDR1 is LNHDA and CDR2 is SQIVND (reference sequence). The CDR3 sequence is CASSIPGHPTSGNTMYF. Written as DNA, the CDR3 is TGTGCCAGTAGTATACCGGGACACCCGACCTCTGGAAACACCATGTATTTT.

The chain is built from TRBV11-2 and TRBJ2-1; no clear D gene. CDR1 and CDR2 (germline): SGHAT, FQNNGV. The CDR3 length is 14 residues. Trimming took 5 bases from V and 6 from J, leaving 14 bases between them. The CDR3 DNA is TGTGCCAGCAGCAACGCGGCTAGAAGCAATGAGCAGTTCTTC. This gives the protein CASSNAARSNEQFF.